This is a list of T cell receptor beta chains from one sample in a study of T cell responses to AZD1222 COVID-19 vaccine. Data came from immunoSEQ multiplex PCR; TCRdb stores just in-frame clones and leaves some out. The sample has fewer than 200,000 clones; about 90% are singletons. Sequencing was performed on peripheral blood, taken on day 0 of AZD1222 vaccination. Every receptor here comes from an adult in good health. The CDR3 runs from the conserved cysteine through the conserved F or W. Fields, in order: V gene, clone size, J gene, CDR3 length, D gene, CDR3 DNA, CDR3 protein. The D gene is left open where the match is weak. Part of the rows lack a size; the others show once, few, many or a class for expanded clones.

V gene: TRBV9; clone size: -; J gene: TRBJ1-1; CDR3 length: 15; D gene: TRBD1; CDR3 DNA: TGTGCCAGCAGCAAAAGGACAGGGGAGAACACTGAAGCTTTCTTT; CDR3 protein: CASSKRTGENTEAFF
V gene: TRBV28; clone size: -; J gene: TRBJ1-6; CDR3 length: 15; D gene: -; CDR3 DNA: TGTGCCAGCAGATCCCTCAGCGGCGGTGGTTCACCCCTCCACTTT; CDR3 protein: CASRSLSGGGSPLHF
V gene: TRBV10-1; clone size: -; J gene: TRBJ1-3; CDR3 length: 13; D gene: -; CDR3 DNA: TGCGCCAGCAGTGTGAGCCATGGAAACACCATATATTTT; CDR3 protein: CASSVSHGNTIYF
V gene: TRBV2; clone size: -; J gene: TRBJ1-1; CDR3 length: 12; D gene: -; CDR3 DNA: TGTGCCAGCAGTTTGACGAGGACTGAAGCTTTCTTT; CDR3 protein: CASSLTRTEAFF
V gene: TRBV5-1; clone size: -; J gene: TRBJ2-5; CDR3 length: 17; D gene: TRBD1; CDR3 DNA: TGCGCCAGCAGCCCGGAGGGACAGGGCACCTGGTGGGTGACCCAGTACTTC; CDR3 protein: CASSPEGQGTWWVTQYF
V gene: TRBV7-2; clone size: -; J gene: TRBJ1-6; CDR3 length: 15; D gene: TRBD1; CDR3 DNA: TGTGCCAGCAGGTCGGACAGGAGCCTAAATTCACCCCTCCACTTT; CDR3 protein: CASRSDRSLNSPLHF
V gene: TRBV6-5; clone size: -; J gene: TRBJ2-5; CDR3 length: 16; D gene: TRBD1; CDR3 DNA: TGTGCCAGCAGTTACTTGGGGACAGGGGTTCAAGAGACCCAGTACTTC; CDR3 protein: CASSYLGTGVQETQYF
V gene: TRBV19; clone size: few; J gene: TRBJ1-1; CDR3 length: 13; D gene: TRBD1; CDR3 DNA: TGTGCCAGTAGTGCCCGACAGGGGTCTGAAGCTTTCTTT; CDR3 protein: CASSARQGSEAFF
V gene: TRBV27; clone size: once; J gene: TRBJ2-7; CDR3 length: 14; D gene: TRBD2; CDR3 DNA: TGTGCCAGCATCGGGAGTAATAGCGGGAAACCACAGTACTTC; CDR3 protein: CASIGSNSGKPQYF
V gene: TRBV19; clone size: -; J gene: TRBJ1-2; CDR3 length: 14; D gene: -; CDR3 DNA: TGTGCCAGCTCACGAGGGACGTCGGACTACGGCTACACCTTC; CDR3 protein: CASSRGTSDYGYTF
V gene: TRBV13; clone size: -; J gene: TRBJ1-1; CDR3 length: 12; D gene: TRBD1; CDR3 DNA: TGTGCCAGCAGCACAGGGGGCACTGAAGCTTTCTTT; CDR3 protein: CASSTGGTEAFF
V gene: TRBV7-9; clone size: -; J gene: TRBJ1-1; CDR3 length: 12; D gene: TRBD1; CDR3 DNA: TGTGCCAGCAGCCCGCCAGGGGGACAAGCTTTCTTT; CDR3 protein: CASSPPGGQAFF
V gene: TRBV30; clone size: -; J gene: TRBJ1-1; CDR3 length: 14; D gene: -; CDR3 DNA: TGTGCCTGGAGGCCGAGGGGCCAGATATTTGAAGCTTTCTTT; CDR3 protein: CAWRPRGQIFEAFF
V gene: TRBV7-2; clone size: -; J gene: TRBJ2-1; CDR3 length: 13; D gene: -; CDR3 DNA: TGTGCCAGCAGCTTGGGCGCTAACAATGAGCAGTTCTTC; CDR3 protein: CASSLGANNEQFF
V gene: TRBV19; clone size: -; J gene: TRBJ1-4; CDR3 length: 14; D gene: TRBD1; CDR3 DNA: TGTGCCAGTAGGGCGGACAGGGCACTTGAAAAACTGTTTTTT; CDR3 protein: CASRADRALEKLFF
V gene: TRBV7-8; clone size: -; J gene: TRBJ1-3; CDR3 length: 15; D gene: -; CDR3 DNA: TGTGCCAGCAGCTTAGTCCCGACATCTGGAAACACCATATATTTT; CDR3 protein: CASSLVPTSGNTIYF
V gene: TRBV25-1; clone size: -; J gene: TRBJ1-4; CDR3 length: 14; D gene: -; CDR3 DNA: TGTGCCAGCAGTGAAAGGGGGGAGGATGAAAAACTGTTTTTT; CDR3 protein: CASSERGEDEKLFF
V gene: TRBV28; clone size: once; J gene: TRBJ1-1; CDR3 length: 14; D gene: -; CDR3 DNA: TGTGCCAGCAGGCCCAGGGGCGCGAGCACTGAAGCTTTCTTT; CDR3 protein: CASRPRGASTEAFF
V gene: TRBV5-4; clone size: once; J gene: TRBJ2-5; CDR3 length: 13; D gene: -; CDR3 DNA: TGTGCCAGCAGCGGGGGGGCGGGGGAGACCCAGTACTTC; CDR3 protein: CASSGGAGETQYF
V gene: TRBV5-1; clone size: -; J gene: TRBJ1-6; CDR3 length: 15; D gene: TRBD1; CDR3 DNA: TGCGCCAGCAGCCAGGGACAGGGCCGTAATTCACCCCTCCACTTT; CDR3 protein: CASSQGQGRNSPLHF
V gene: TRBV30; clone size: -; J gene: TRBJ1-5; CDR3 length: 13; D gene: -; CDR3 DNA: TGTGCGTTTCGGACAGAAGGAGAACAGCCCCAGCATTTT; CDR3 protein: CAFRTEGEQPQHF
V gene: TRBV18; clone size: -; J gene: TRBJ1-1; CDR3 length: 16; D gene: -; CDR3 DNA: TGTGCCAGCTCACCACGTCAAATCTCGGGCGAAACTGAAGCTTTCTTT; CDR3 protein: CASSPRQISGETEAFF
V gene: TRBV19; clone size: -; J gene: TRBJ1-6; CDR3 length: 16; D gene: -; CDR3 DNA: TGTGCCAGTAGTACTGGCGGGGCCGCCGTGGATTCACCCCTCCACTTT; CDR3 protein: CASSTGGAAVDSPLHF
V gene: TRBV28; clone size: -; J gene: TRBJ1-2; CDR3 length: 17; D gene: TRBD1; CDR3 DNA: TGTGCCAGCAGTTTATCGGCAGGGGGGAAGCGGGCCCATGGCTACACCTTC; CDR3 protein: CASSLSAGGKRAHGYTF
V gene: TRBV7-8; clone size: -; J gene: TRBJ1-5; CDR3 length: 14; D gene: -; CDR3 DNA: TGTGCCAGCAGCTTAGGCCAGACGGATCAGCCCCAGCATTTT; CDR3 protein: CASSLGQTDQPQHF
V gene: TRBV5-1; clone size: -; J gene: TRBJ2-1; CDR3 length: 15; D gene: TRBD2; CDR3 DNA: TGCGCCAGCAGCTCTTTCTCCGGACTAGTGTACGAGCAGTTCTTC; CDR3 protein: CASSSFSGLVYEQFF
V gene: TRBV7-2; clone size: -; J gene: TRBJ1-5; CDR3 length: 15; D gene: TRBD1; CDR3 DNA: TGTGCCAGCAGCCAGACAGGGACAAGCAATCAGCCCCAGCATTTT; CDR3 protein: CASSQTGTSNQPQHF
V gene: TRBV18; clone size: once; J gene: TRBJ2-5; CDR3 length: 13; D gene: -; CDR3 DNA: TGTGCCAGCTCACCGCCGGGACAAGAGACCCAGTACTTC; CDR3 protein: CASSPPGQETQYF
V gene: TRBV7-9; clone size: -; J gene: TRBJ1-2; CDR3 length: 11; D gene: -; CDR3 DNA: TGTGCCACCCGCTTCGGAAGGGGCTACACCTTC; CDR3 protein: CATRFGRGYTF
V gene: TRBV6-5; clone size: -; J gene: TRBJ1-1; CDR3 length: 14; D gene: -; CDR3 DNA: TGTGCCAGTCTTTCCGGGGGGGGGCGGAATGAAGCTTTCTTT; CDR3 protein: CASLSGGGRNEAFF
V gene: TRBV4-3; clone size: -; J gene: TRBJ2-2; CDR3 length: 15; D gene: -; CDR3 DNA: TGCGCCAGCAGCCAAGAAATGACGGTTCCCGGGGAGCTGTTTTTT; CDR3 protein: CASSQEMTVPGELFF
V gene: TRBV7-9; clone size: -; J gene: TRBJ1-1; CDR3 length: 13; D gene: TRBD1; CDR3 DNA: TGTGCCAGCAGCTTAGGGGACAGGGGTTTTGCTTTCTTT; CDR3 protein: CASSLGDRGFAFF
V gene: TRBV30; clone size: -; J gene: TRBJ2-5; CDR3 length: 16; D gene: -; CDR3 DNA: TGTGCCTGGAGTGGTTCCACGTCGACGGCACAAGAGACCCAGTACTTC; CDR3 protein: CAWSGSTSTAQETQYF
V gene: TRBV28; clone size: -; J gene: TRBJ2-7; CDR3 length: 16; D gene: TRBD2; CDR3 DNA: TGTGCCAGCACCTCAAGTGGCCCGGGACTAGCGGGGCTAAAGTACTTC; CDR3 protein: CASTSSGPGLAGLKYF
V gene: TRBV4-3; clone size: -; J gene: TRBJ2-7; CDR3 length: 15; D gene: TRBD1; CDR3 DNA: TGCGCCAGCAGCCGACGGACAGGGCCCTCCTACGAGCAGTACTTC; CDR3 protein: CASSRRTGPSYEQYF
V gene: TRBV12-3/TRBV12-4; clone size: -; J gene: TRBJ1-2; CDR3 length: 13; D gene: -; CDR3 DNA: TGTGCCCAAATCCGGCTGGGGTCGGAAGGCTACACCTTC; CDR3 protein: CAQIRLGSEGYTF
V gene: TRBV9; clone size: -; J gene: TRBJ1-5; CDR3 length: 14; D gene: -; CDR3 DNA: TGTGCCAGCAGCGTAGGACAACGGGATCAGCCCCAGCATTTT; CDR3 protein: CASSVGQRDQPQHF
V gene: TRBV5-1; clone size: -; J gene: TRBJ1-1; CDR3 length: 15; D gene: -; CDR3 DNA: TGCGCCAGCAGCGCCCCACTCAGGCGGGGCACTGAAGCTTTCTTT; CDR3 protein: CASSAPLRRGTEAFF
V gene: TRBV6-1; clone size: -; J gene: TRBJ2-5; CDR3 length: 13; D gene: -; CDR3 DNA: TGTGCCAGCAGTGAAATGTACCAAGAGACCCAGTACTTC; CDR3 protein: CASSEMYQETQYF
V gene: TRBV7-2; clone size: -; J gene: TRBJ2-6; CDR3 length: 17; D gene: TRBD2; CDR3 DNA: TGTGCCCTAAGGTCCAGCGGGGGGTCCTCTGGGGCCAACGTCCTGACTTTC; CDR3 protein: CALRSSGGSSGANVLTF
V gene: TRBV9; clone size: once; J gene: TRBJ1-3; CDR3 length: 15; D gene: -; CDR3 DNA: TGTGCCAGCAGCGCCTCAATATCCCCGGTCAACGCCATATATTTT; CDR3 protein: CASSASISPVNAIYF
V gene: TRBV4-2; clone size: once; J gene: TRBJ2-5; CDR3 length: 14; D gene: -; CDR3 DNA: TGTGCCAGCAGCCAAGTACAGGGAAGAGAGACCCAGTACTTC; CDR3 protein: CASSQVQGRETQYF